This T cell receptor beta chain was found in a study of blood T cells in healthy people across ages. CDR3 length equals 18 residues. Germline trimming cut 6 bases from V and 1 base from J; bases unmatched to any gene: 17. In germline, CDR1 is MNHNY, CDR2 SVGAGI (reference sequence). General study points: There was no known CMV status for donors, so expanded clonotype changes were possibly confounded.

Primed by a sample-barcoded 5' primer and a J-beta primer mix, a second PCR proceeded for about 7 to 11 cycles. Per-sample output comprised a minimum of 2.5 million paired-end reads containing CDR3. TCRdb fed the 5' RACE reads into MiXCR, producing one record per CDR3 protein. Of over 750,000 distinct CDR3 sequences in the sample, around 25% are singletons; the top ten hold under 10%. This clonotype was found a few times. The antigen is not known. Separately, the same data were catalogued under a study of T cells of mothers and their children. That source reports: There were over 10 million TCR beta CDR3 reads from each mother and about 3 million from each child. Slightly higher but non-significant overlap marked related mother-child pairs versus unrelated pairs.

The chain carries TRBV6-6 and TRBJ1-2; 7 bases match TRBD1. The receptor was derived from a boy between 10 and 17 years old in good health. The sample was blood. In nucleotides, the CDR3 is TGTGCCAGCAGCCAAAGGACAGGTCCCACATGGAGTAACTATGGCTACACCTTC. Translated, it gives CASSQRTGPTWSNYGYTF.